These 20 T cell receptor beta chains were all obtained from the same sample, sequenced in a study of T cells in narcolepsy. Using immunoSEQ multiplex PCR, the repertoire was profiled, and TCRdb retains in-frame clones only, with some absent. The repertoire consists of over 10,000 clones, with about 88% occurring once and the leading ten covering approximately 1.6%. The specimen was CD45RA- memory CD4+ T cells from PBMCs. Source of these receptors: a human donor with narcolepsy.

This chain links TRBV5-1 with TRBJ2-7, with 7 nucleotides matching TRBD1. Trimming cost V 0 bases and J 5 bases; bases outside gene matches: 8. The CDR3 spans 15 residues. The V gene's germline CDR1 is SGHRS and CDR2 YFSETQ. CDR3 sequence: CASSLGTGPLHEQYF. The CDR3 region has the DNA TGCGCCAGCAGCTTGGGGACAGGCCCACTCCACGAGCAGTACTTC. Looking up the rest from reference TRBV5-1 and TRBJ2-7 gives the full variable domain: KAGVTQTPRYLIKTRGQQVTLSCSPISGHRSVSWYQQTPGQGLQFLFEYFSETQRNKGNFPGRFSGRQFSNSRSEMNVSTLELGDSALYLCASSLGTGPLHEQYFGPGTRLTVT.

This chain joins TRBV29-1 and TRBJ2-3, with 16 bases aligning to TRBD2. V trimming: 4 bases; J trimming: 3 bases; junction bases outside the gene matches: 7. The CDR3 has 17 residues. The germline V gene encodes CDR1 SQVTM and CDR2 ANQGSEA. CDR3 region: CSVAGTSGRGSTDTQYF. The DNA of the CDR3 is TGCAGCGTTGCGGGGACTAGCGGGAGGGGTAGTACAGATACGCAGTATTTT.

The chain joins TRBV15 to TRBJ1-1, with 7 bases lining up with TRBD1. The CDR3 consists of 16 residues. CDR1 and CDR2 from the germline V gene are LNHNV and YYDKDF (reference sequence). Trimming took 0 bases from V and 5 from J; bases not matched to a gene: 9. For the CDR3, the DNA is TGTGCCACCAGCAGAGATTACCCGACAGGGAAAACTGAAGCTTTCTTT. Translation: CATSRDYPTGKTEAFF.

The chain has TRBV28 and TRBJ1-2, with 9 bases fitting TRBD1. The CDR3 has 14 amino acids. Germline trimming cut 10 bases from V and 4 bases from J; bases unmatched to any gene: 10. Germline V gives CDR1 MDHEN, CDR2 SYDVKM. The CDR3: CATLGSGQGYGYTF. CDR3 bases: TGTGCCACCCTAGGGTCGGGACAGGGCTATGGCTACACCTTC.

The chain joins TRBV19 to TRBJ2-5; no clear D. CDR1 is LNHDA and CDR2 is SQIVND in the germline V gene (reference sequence). The germline V and J ends were trimmed by 4 bases and 4 bases, with 25 bases remaining between them. The CDR3 is made up of 18 amino acids. The CDR3, as DNA: TGTGCCAGTAGTACCGGGTCGGCACACACTACCATTGGAGAGACCCAGTACTTC. It translates to CASSTGSAHTTIGETQYF.

The chain combines TRBV28 with TRBJ1-2; the D is unclear. This CDR3 comprises 12 residues. V shed 11 bases and J shed 0 bases, with 10 bases lying between them. Germline V gives CDR1 MDHEN, CDR2 SYDVKM. DNA of the CDR3: TGTGCCGTCTCTCTTGCTAACTATGGCTACACCTTC. Its translation is CAVSLANYGYTF.

The chain is built from TRBV27 and TRBJ2-7, with 8 bases matching TRBD1. The junction had 12 bases not matched to a gene; V was cut back by 6 bases and J by 2 bases. The CDR3 contains 16 residues. CDR1 is MNHEY, CDR2 SMNVEV, per germline (reference sequence). The CDR3 DNA is TGTGCCAGCAGGGGGAAGACAGGGGAGAGACCCTACGAGCAGTACTTC. Protein sequence: CASRGKTGERPYEQYF.

This clone was observed a handful of times. In nucleotides, the CDR3 is TGTGCCAGCAGCCCTCGGACAGGGGCACGTCAGCCCCAGCATTTT. It is translated as CASSPRTGARQPQHF. V usage is TRBV28 and J usage is TRBJ1-5; 9 nucleotides agree with TRBD1. The V gene's germline CDR1 is MDHEN and CDR2 SYDVKM. V shed 6 bases, J shed 6 bases, and the junction held 9 bases outside the gene matches. The CDR3 is 15 residues long.

This clone has just one count. CDR3 residues: CVRSLGWNNEQFF. In DNA, the CDR3 is TGTGTCAGAAGCTTGGGCTGGAACAATGAGCAGTTCTTC. The chain joins TRBV7-5 to TRBJ2-1; the D call TRBD1 from the table was never checked on the DNA. TRBV7-5 is shown as a pseudogene. The CDR3 sequence is 13 residues long.

The J gene is TRBJ2-5, the V gene TRBV7-3; 14 bases align to TRBD2. The trim removed 4 bases at V and 10 bases at J, leaving 2 bases unmatched. Germline V lookup: CDR1 SGHTA, CDR2 FQGTGA. The CDR3 sequence is 13 residues long. CDR3 in amino acids: CASSSTSGRVQYF. CDR3 nucleotides: TGTGCCAGCAGCTCGACTAGCGGGAGGGTCCAGTACTTC. Combining the CDR3 with reference TRBV7-3 and TRBJ2-5 gives the whole variable domain GAGVSQTPSNKVTEKGKYVELRCDPISGHTALYWYRQSLGQGPEFLIYFQGTGAADDSGLPNDRFFAVRPEGSVSTLKIQRTERGDSAVYLCASSSTSGRVQYFGPGTRLLVL.

The chain combines TRBV27 with TRBJ2-7; 9 nucleotides agree with TRBD1. The ends lost 6 bases at V and 5 bases at J; junction bases unmatched: 2. Germline lookup yields CDR1 MNHEY and CDR2 SMNVEV (reference sequence). The CDR3 consists of 12 residues. Here the CDR3 reads CASSWTGDEQYF. The CDR3 coding sequence is TGTGCCAGCAGCTGGACAGGGGACGAGCAGTACTTC.

The rearrangement joins TRBV27 to TRBJ1-1; D is ambiguous. Deletions cut 5 bases from V and 3 bases from J, with 10 bases between. This CDR3 has 13 residues. Germline lookup yields CDR1 MNHEY and CDR2 SMNVEV (reference sequence). This CDR3 is CASSTRRDTEAFF. As DNA, the CDR3 is TGTGCCAGCAGTACCCGACGGGACACTGAAGCTTTCTTT.

V and J are TRBV5-1 and TRBJ2-7; TRBD1 might be the D (5 bases). CDR3 length: 15 residues. CDR1 and CDR2 (germline): SGHRS, YFSETQ. V dropped 4 bases and J dropped 5 bases, with 19 bases sitting between them. CDR3 DNA sequence: TGCGCCAGCAGCCAACAGGTAGGGGCTTTCCACGAGCAGTACTTC. The encoded protein is CASSQQVGAFHEQYF. Supplemented by reference TRBV5-1 and TRBJ2-7, the full variable domain reads KAGVTQTPRYLIKTRGQQVTLSCSPISGHRSVSWYQQTPGQGLQFLFEYFSETQRNKGNFPGRFSGRQFSNSRSEMNVSTLELGDSALYLCASSQQVGAFHEQYFGPGTRLTVT.

V gene TRBV7-2 combines with J gene TRBJ2-3; D gene ambiguous. V gave up 4 bases and J gave up 2 bases, with 19 bases separating them. This CDR3 has 17 residues. CDR1 SGHTA and CDR2 FQGNSA come from the germline V gene. The CDR3 DNA follows: TGTGCCAGCAGCTCCCCTAGGCAGCGCACTATCACAGATACGCAGTATTTT. This translates into CASSSPRQRTITDTQYF.

CDR3 residues: CASSRETEDTQYF. The CDR3 DNA follows: TGTGCCAGCAGCCGGGAAACGGAAGATACGCAGTATTTT. V usage is TRBV2 and J usage is TRBJ2-3; D is possibly TRBD2 (5 bases). Germline V gene sequence: CDR1 SNHLY, CDR2 FYNNEI. With 6 bases removed from V and 5 bases from J, the gap between germline ends came to 12 bases. The CDR3 length is 13 residues.

The chain couples TRBV28 to TRBJ2-7; possible D gene TRBD2, 6 bases. Germline values: CDR1 MDHEN, CDR2 SYDVKM. V gave up 5 bases and J gave up 3 bases, with 14 bases separating them. This CDR3 has 14 residues. In nucleotides, the CDR3 is TGTGCCAGCAGTGGGAGGTTGATCATCTACGAGCAGTACTTC. This sequence encodes CASSGRLIIYEQYF.

The V call is TRBV7-2, the J call TRBJ2-7, with 10 nucleotides matching TRBD2. Trimming cost V 5 bases and J 2 bases; bases outside gene matches: 6. CDR3 length equals 15 residues. Germline values: CDR1 SGHTA, CDR2 FQGNSA. The chain's CDR3 is CASSQTSGTTYEQYF. CDR3 nucleotide sequence: TGTGCCAGCAGCCAAACTAGCGGGACGACCTACGAGCAGTACTTC.

The CDR3 DNA reads TGTGCCAGCAGCCCTAGAGGTGAAGTTTATGGCTACACCTTC. Protein sequence: CASSPRGEVYGYTF. The rearrangement joins TRBV7-2 to TRBJ1-2; no clear D. CDR3 length equals 14 residues. V was cut by 5 bases and J by 5 bases, with 15 bases left in between. Germline V lookup: CDR1 SGHTA, CDR2 FQGNSA.

The chain employs TRBV9 and TRBJ2-1; 13 bases map to TRBD2. V gave up 0 bases and J gave up 9 bases; unmatched junction bases: 6. The CDR3 is made up of 16 amino acids. Per the germline V gene, CDR1 is SGDLS and CDR2 is YYNGEE. The CDR3 reads CASSVGTSGRTSEQFF. As DNA, the CDR3 is TGTGCCAGCAGCGTAGGGACTAGCGGGAGAACCAGTGAGCAGTTCTTC.

This chain joins TRBV28 and TRBJ1-1; D may be TRBD1 (6 bases). The CDR3 runs 14 residues. Looked up from germline, CDR1 is MDHEN and CDR2 is SYDVKM. V lost 6 bases and J 4 bases, leaving 15 bases between the germline ends. CDR3 loop: CASSQGGIRTEAFF. The CDR3 DNA follows: TGTGCCAGCAGCCAAGGGGGAATTCGCACTGAAGCTTTCTTT.